A single sample is the source of the 24 T cell receptor beta chains below, sequenced in a study of CD8 T cells in ankylosing spondylitis. TCRdb analysed the 5' RACE reads with MiXCR anew, one entry per CDR3 protein. The sample consists of roughly 220,000 distinct CDR3 sequences, about 11% of them appearing once. Source material: blood, either unsorted or a sorted T cell fraction (not recorded which). The receptor set was obtained from a male donor with ankylosing spondylitis or in good health (not recorded which).

The rearrangement uses TRBV20-1 and TRBJ2-7; TRBD2 agrees at 7 bases. V lost 3 bases, J lost 6 bases, and 2 bases stayed unmatched. The CDR3 spans 11 residues. Per the germline V gene, CDR1 is DFQATT and CDR2 is SNEGSKA (reference sequence). The CDR3 region is CSASGGIEQYF. DNA for the CDR3: TGCAGTGCTAGCGGGGGGATCGAGCAGTACTTC.

This clonotype appeared once. This chain uses TRBV5-1 with TRBJ1-6; D is possibly TRBD1 (5 bases). The germline gives CDR1 SGHRS, CDR2 YFSETQ. Trimming shortened V by 1 base and J by 8 bases, and 13 bases separated the two germline ends. The CDR3 length is 15 residues. As DNA, the CDR3 is TGCGCCAGCAGCTTGTCGCAGGGAAGAGATTCACCCCTCCACTTT. Translating it yields CASSLSQGRDSPLHF.

Details on this clonotype: Here the CDR3 omits its conserved ending phenylalanine or tryptophan, so a read error is the likely source. The chain is built from TRBV5-1 and TRBJ2-3; D gene unclear. This CDR3 region has 12 residues. Trimming shortened V by 3 bases and J by 4 bases, and 6 bases separated the two germline ends. Germline V CDR1 and CDR2: SGHRS, YFSETQ. The CDR3 DNA reads TGCGCCAGCAGCTCTGGACCAGATACGCAGTATTAT. It yields the protein CASSSGPDTQYY.

In its sample, this clonotype was seen many times. This chain joins TRBV12-3 or TRBV12-4 and TRBJ1-1, with 7 nucleotides matching TRBD1. The CDR3 contains 14 residues. V lost 6 bases and J lost 0; bases outside the gene matches: 4. The CDR3 is CASREGQLNTEAFF. The CDR3 nucleotides read TGTGCCAGCAGGGAGGGACAGCTGAACACTGAAGCTTTCTTT.

This clonotype showed up many times. This chain links TRBV7-9 with TRBJ2-7, with 10 bases identical to TRBD1. Trimming removed 5 bases from V and 7 bases from J; junction bases left unmatched: 11. The CDR3 loop spans 15 amino acids. The germline V gene encodes CDR1 SEHNR and CDR2 FQNEAQ (reference sequence). The CDR3 reads CASSGTGTGVLEQYF. CDR3 DNA: TGTGCCAGCAGCGGGACCGGGACAGGGGTGTTAGAGCAGTACTTC.

Ten or more counts support this clonotype. The chain links TRBV7-2 to TRBJ1-1; D remains unclear. CDR1 and CDR2 (germline): SGHTA, FQGNSA. The CDR3 spans 16 residues. Trimming shortened V by 4 bases and J by 0 bases, and 15 bases separated the two germline ends. The CDR3 spells CASSSPERWMNTEAFF. CDR3 bases: TGTGCCAGCAGCTCCCCTGAAAGATGGATGAACACTGAAGCTTTCTTT.

This clonotype was observed at least ten times. The chain combines TRBV3-1 with TRBJ1-6; D not certain. With 1 base removed from V and 8 bases from J, the gap between germline ends came to 6 bases. The CDR3 spans 13 residues. Germline assignment: CDR1 LGHDT and CDR2 YNNKEL (reference sequence). Here the CDR3 reads CASSQGWDSPLHF. Written as DNA, the CDR3 is TGTGCCAGCAGCCAAGGATGGGATTCACCCCTCCACTTT.

V gene TRBV28 combines with J gene TRBJ2-1; D is uncertain. Germline-derived CDR1 and CDR2 are MDHEN and SYDVKM. Trimming stripped 6 bases from V and 6 bases from J, with 18 bases between. The CDR3 is 15 residues long. CDR3 in DNA: TGTGCCAGCAGCATACCCGGACGTTCCCTCAATGAGCAGTTCTTC. Translating it yields CASSIPGRSLNEQFF. The complete variable domain, with remaining parts taken from reference TRBV28 and TRBJ2-1, reads DVKVTQSSRYLVKRTGEKVFLECVQDMDHENMFWYRQDPGLGLRLIYFSYDVKMKEKGDIPEGYSVSREKKERFSLILESASTNQTSMYLCASSIPGRSLNEQFFGPGTRLTVL.

The V gene is TRBV15, the J gene TRBJ2-7, with a tentative D call TRBD1 (6 bases). Deletions cut 0 bases from V and 3 bases from J, with 9 bases between. Germline values: CDR1 LNHNV, CDR2 YYDKDF (reference sequence). The CDR3 consists of 14 residues. This chain's CDR3 is CATSRDPGDYEQYF. The CDR3 bases are TGTGCCACCAGCAGAGATCCAGGGGACTACGAGCAGTACTTC.

This clonotype occurred many times. The genes are TRBV20-1 and TRBJ2-1; either TRBD1 or TRBD2 may fit D (7 bases each). The CDR3 contains 15 residues. V lost 6 bases, J lost 0 bases, and 15 bases lay in between. CDR1 and CDR2 from the germline V gene are DFQATT and SNEGSKA (reference sequence). CDR3 nucleotide sequence: TGCAGTGCCGCGCAGGGGGGGGGCTCCTACAATGAGCAGTTCTTC. It codes for CSAAQGGGSYNEQFF.

Many counts were recorded for this clonotype. The chain recombines TRBV10-3 with TRBJ2-3, with 8 bases aligning to TRBD2. With V trimmed by 0 bases and J by 7 bases, 12 bases remained unmatched. The length of the CDR3 is 17 residues. The germline CDR1 and CDR2 sequences are ENHRY and SYGVKD. CDR3 nucleotide sequence: TGTGCCATCAGTGAGTCGATACTAGCGGCCGCCTTTCATACGCAGTATTTT. This codes for CAISESILAAAFHTQYF.

This clonotype was observed a few times. The J gene is TRBJ2-3, the V gene TRBV18, with 10 bases aligning to TRBD1. J was trimmed by 5 bases and V by 3 bases; bases with no gene match: 8. This CDR3 is 16 amino acids long. In germline, CDR1 is KGHSH, CDR2 LQKENI. The CDR3 DNA follows: TGTGCCAGCTCACCTACCAGACAGGGGGCTGGAGATACGCAGTATTTT. Its translation is CASSPTRQGAGDTQYF.

This sequence joins TRBV7-2 and TRBJ2-7; no clear D gene. The V end was cut by 2 bases, the J end by 8 bases, with 10 bases between. CDR1 and CDR2 from the germline V gene are SGHTA and FQGNSA. The CDR3 contains 12 residues. CDR3 amino acids: CASSLRTGQQYF. The CDR3 region has the DNA TGTGCCAGCAGCTTAAGGACGGGCCAGCAGTACTTC.

This clonotype was seen ten or more times. This chain uses TRBV7-6 with TRBJ1-3; 9 bases agree with TRBD1. V lost 4 bases to trimming and J lost 8 bases; unmatched junction nucleotides: 12. The CDR3 has 16 amino acids. Germline V gives CDR1 SGHVS, CDR2 FNYEAQ. The CDR3 protein is CASSSNTGTGLDTIYF. CDR3 bases: TGTGCCAGCAGCTCAAACACCGGGACAGGGCTCGACACCATATATTTT.

This clonotype has a count of ten or more. Its ends do not fully match the called genes, so a read error is possible. This chain uses TRBV5-1 with TRBJ1-1, with D maybe TRBD1 (6 bases). CDR3 length: 14 residues. The germline V gene has CDR1 SGHRS and CDR2 YFSETQ. The DNA of the CDR3 is TGCGCCAGCAGATTGGAACAGGGCGTCACTGAAGCTTTCTTT. Its translation: CASRLEQGVTEAFF. The variable domain in full, completed from reference TRBV5-1 and TRBJ1-1, reads KAGVTQTPRYLIKTRGQQVTLSCSPISGHRSVSWYQQTPGQGLQFLFEYFSETQRNKGNFPGRFSGRQFSNSRSEMNVSTLELGDSALYLCASRLEQGVTEAFFGQGTRLTVV.

This clonotype was counted at least ten times. This chain connects TRBV12-3 or TRBV12-4 to TRBJ2-2, with D unresolved. Trimming removed 3 bases at V and 7 bases at J, with 12 bases between. CDR3 length: 14 amino acids. The CDR3 DNA is TGTGCCAGCAGTTTGAATATTCCTAACGGGGAGCTGTTTTTT. Translated: CASSLNIPNGELFF.

Ten or more counts support this clonotype. The J gene is TRBJ2-1, the V gene TRBV4-2; either TRBD1 or TRBD2 may fit D (6 bases each). Germline V gives CDR1 LGHNA, CDR2 YNFKEQ. The V gene lost 3 bases and the J gene lost 4 bases, with 10 bases spanning the gap. This CDR3 has 14 amino acids. The DNA for the CDR3 is TGTGCCAGCAGCCATGAAGGGGGGTACAATGAGCAGTTCTTC. Its protein is CASSHEGGYNEQFF.

This chain links TRBV6-5 with TRBJ1-4; no clear D gene. Deletions cut 4 bases from V and 7 bases from J, with 13 bases between. The CDR3 length is 14 residues. CDR1 MNHEY and CDR2 SVGAGI come from the germline V gene. CDR3 in DNA: TGTGCCAGCAGTTTGGACGTAAACTCTGAAAAACTGTTTTTT. Protein: CASSLDVNSEKLFF.

A note on this clonotype: This could be a read error, since a much larger clone is one nucleotide away. This chain links TRBV20-1 with TRBJ2-1; 12 nucleotides align to TRBD1. V lost 8 bases and J lost 9; bases outside the gene matches: 11. CDR1 DFQATT and CDR2 SNEGSKA come from the germline V gene (reference sequence). This CDR3 has 14 residues. This CDR3 reads CSTNRDRGLGEQFF. The CDR3 DNA reads as TGCAGTACTAACCGGGACAGGGGGCTGGGTGAGCAGTTCTTC.

There are a few counts of this clonotype. The chain recombines TRBV3-1 with TRBJ2-1; TRBD2 aligns across 14 bases. Trimming at V came to 1 base and at J to 11 bases, leaving 4 bases not matched to a gene. CDR1 LGHDT and CDR2 YNNKEL come from the germline V gene (reference sequence). The CDR3 totals 15 residues. The CDR3 here is CASSQGLAGGTKQFF. CDR3 in DNA: TGTGCCAGCAGCCAAGGACTAGCGGGGGGGACGAAGCAGTTCTTC.

This sequence joins TRBV20-1 and TRBJ2-3; D not resolved. This CDR3 comprises 15 residues. From germline, CDR1 is DFQATT and CDR2 SNEGSKA (reference sequence). Trimming left V 1 base short and J 5 bases short, with 16 bases between. The CDR3 nucleotides read TGCAGTGCTAGAGGAGGCAGCATCTTCGGAGATACGCAGTATTTT. This translates into CSARGGSIFGDTQYF.

This clonotype was counted ten times or more. This rearrangement joins TRBV15 to TRBJ2-3; D perhaps matches TRBD2 (6 bases). This CDR3 comprises 14 residues. Trimming shortened V by 3 bases and J by 5 bases, and 12 bases separated the two germline ends. Looked up from germline, CDR1 is LNHNV and CDR2 is YYDKDF (reference sequence). The CDR3 sequence is CATSSHTSLDTQYF. The CDR3 DNA follows: TGTGCCACCAGCAGCCACACTAGCCTAGATACGCAGTATTTT.

V gene TRBV7-3 combines with J gene TRBJ2-3, with TRBD1 identical over 11 bases. Germline assignment: CDR1 SGHTA and CDR2 FQGTGA. This CDR3 has 15 residues. The trim removed 4 bases at V and 6 bases at J, leaving 6 bases unmatched. The CDR3 DNA follows: TGTGCCAGCAGCTCCGGACAGGGGGCGCGGGATACGCAGTATTTT. Translated: CASSSGQGARDTQYF. Variable domain in full (rest from reference TRBV7-3 and TRBJ2-3): GAGVSQTPSNKVTEKGKYVELRCDPISGHTALYWYRQSLGQGPEFLIYFQGTGAADDSGLPNDRFFAVRPEGSVSTLKIQRTERGDSAVYLCASSSGQGARDTQYFGPGTRLTVL.

Details on this clonotype: A much larger clone sits a single nucleotide away, making a read error possible. No conserved phenylalanine or tryptophan is present at the end of the CDR3, so a read error is the likely explanation. The chain uses TRBV5-8 and TRBJ2-1, with D perhaps matching TRBD1 (6 bases). The germline V gene encodes CDR1 SGHTS and CDR2 YDEGEE. Trimming cost V 5 bases and J 3 bases, with 15 bases left between them. CDR3 length equals 15 residues. Here the CDR3 reads CASSSRDTGYNEQFI. As DNA, the CDR3 is TGTGCCAGCAGTTCCCGGGACACAGGCTACAATGAGCAGTTCATC.